The 29 T cell receptor beta chains below all came from one sample that was sequenced in a study of T cells in pancreatic ductal adenocarcinoma. The selected patients with pancreatic ductal adenocarcinoma had surgery but no neoadjuvant therapy. Assay used: immunoSEQ multiplex PCR; TCRdb lists only in-frame clones, some missing. The sample contains more than 85,000 clones, about 96% of which appear only once. Sequenced sample: PBMCs. The source of these receptors is a human donor with pancreatic ductal adenocarcinoma.

This rearrangement joins TRBV11-2 to TRBJ2-7, with D possibly matching TRBD2 (5 bases). The CDR3 is 12 residues long. Per germline, CDR1 SGHAT and CDR2 FQNNGV. The germline V and J ends were trimmed by 3 bases and 6 bases, with 9 bases remaining between them. For the CDR3, the DNA is TGTGCCAGCAGCTTTCAGGCGGGCGAGCAGTACTTC. Amino acids: CASSFQAGEQYF.

The chain employs TRBV2 and TRBJ2-1; 7 bases are a match to TRBD1. Trimming removed 8 bases from V and 6 bases from J; junction bases left unmatched: 10. Germline V gene data show CDR1 as SNHLY and CDR2 as FYNNEI. This CDR3 is built from 14 residues. CDR3 loop: CASLRRTGANEQFF. The CDR3, as DNA: TGTGCCAGCCTCAGGAGGACAGGAGCCAATGAGCAGTTCTTC.

The V call is TRBV19, the J call TRBJ2-3, with D possibly being TRBD1 (6 bases). The CDR3 sequence is 15 residues long. Trimming stripped 5 bases from V and 5 bases from J, with 17 bases between. From germline, CDR1 is LNHDA and CDR2 SQIVND (reference sequence). The CDR3 coding sequence is TGTGCCAGTAGTCCTAGGACAGAGCCCGGAGATACGCAGTATTTT. It translates to CASSPRTEPGDTQYF.

The chain is built from TRBV11-3 and TRBJ2-7; 7 positions agree with TRBD1. V was pared by 6 bases and J by 7 bases, with 12 bases of the junction left unmatched. The germline V gene encodes CDR1 SGHNT and CDR2 YENEEA. CDR3 length: 14 amino acids. The CDR3 DNA follows: TGTGCCAGCAGGGATCGACAGGGATCTTGTGAGCAGTACTTC. Its translation is CASRDRQGSCEQYF.

The chain couples TRBV29-1 to TRBJ2-1; 13 nucleotides agree with TRBD2. This CDR3 has 16 amino acids. CDR1 and CDR2 from the germline V gene are SQVTM and ANQGSEA. CDR3 sequence (DNA): TGCAGTTTTAAACATGGGACTAGCGGGGCCATAGTAGAGCAGTTCTTC. It is translated as CSFKHGTSGAIVEQFF.

The chain links TRBV5-6 to TRBJ1-4; tentative D call: TRBD1 (5 bases). The CDR3 runs to 14 residues. Between the trimmed V and J ends, which lost 2 bases and 9 bases, there was a span of 14 bases. CDR1 is SGHDT, CDR2 YYEEEE, per germline. The CDR3 coding sequence is TGTGCCAGCAGCTTTCAGGGACTAAATCAAAAACTGTTTTTT. Protein product: CASSFQGLNQKLFF.

The J gene is TRBJ1-4, the V gene TRBV30; D is undetermined. CDR1 GTSNPN and CDR2 SVGIG come from the germline V gene (reference sequence). V was pared by 0 bases and J by 3 bases, with 5 bases between. This CDR3 is built from 13 residues. The DNA of the CDR3 is TGTGCCTGGAGTGTACAGTCTAATGAAAAACTGTTTTTT. Its translation: CAWSVQSNEKLFF. Drawing the rest from reference TRBV30 and TRBJ1-4, the complete variable domain is SQTIHQWPATLVQPVGSPLSLECTVEGTSNPNLYWYRQAAGRGLQLLFYSVGIGQISSEVPQNLSASRPQDRQFILSSKKLLLSDSGFYLCAWSVQSNEKLFFGSGTQLSVL.

V usage is TRBV7-2 and J usage is TRBJ1-2; D remains ambiguous. This CDR3 has 12 amino acids. The germline V gene encodes CDR1 SGHTA and CDR2 FQGNSA. V was shortened by 3 bases and J by 6 bases, with 8 bases between the two germline ends. The CDR3 region has the DNA TGTGCCAGCAGCTTGTCTTCAGATGGCTACACCTTC. This gives the protein CASSLSSDGYTF.

The J gene is TRBJ2-7, the V gene TRBV5-4; D is possibly TRBD1 (5 bases). The CDR3 extends over 13 amino acids. The V end was cut by 3 bases, the J end by 4 bases, with 11 bases between. In germline, CDR1 is SGHNT, CDR2 YYREEE (reference sequence). The CDR3: CASSSQGRYEQYF. Here the CDR3 DNA reads TGTGCCAGCAGCTCCCAGGGCCGGTACGAGCAGTACTTC.

This clone appeared a single time. The CDR3 protein is CASSLGGRNEQFF. In DNA, the CDR3 is TGTGCCAGCAGTTTAGGTGGGAGGAATGAGCAGTTCTTC. This chain uses TRBV28 with TRBJ2-1; D possibly corresponds to TRBD2 (6 bases). Germline V CDR1 and CDR2: MDHEN, SYDVKM. There are 13 residues in the CDR3. V lost 2 bases to trimming and J lost 7 bases, with 9 bases between them.

The genes are TRBV4-3 and TRBJ2-1; 8 nucleotides agree with TRBD2. The CDR3 is made up of 16 amino acids. Germline V gene lookup returns CDR1 LGHNA and CDR2 YSLEER. With V trimmed by 1 base and J by 2 bases, 4 bases remained unmatched. Here the CDR3 reads CASSQAGGRTYNEQFF. Written as DNA, the CDR3 is TGCGCCAGCAGCCAAGCGGGAGGGAGAACCTACAATGAGCAGTTCTTC.

The rearrangement links TRBV9 to TRBJ1-3, with 11 nucleotides matching TRBD1. CDR3 length equals 15 residues. With V trimmed by 5 bases and J by 2 bases, 3 bases remained unmatched. The germline V gene has CDR1 SGDLS and CDR2 YYNGEE. CDR3 DNA: TGTGCCAGCAGTTCGGACAGGGGGCCTGGAAACACCATATATTTT. Protein: CASSSDRGPGNTIYF.

The rearrangement links TRBV19 to TRBJ2-7, with D possibly TRBD1 on 5 matching bases. This CDR3 has 12 amino acids. V lost 10 bases to trimming and J lost 7 bases, with 17 bases between them. Germline V gene sequence: CDR1 LNHDA, CDR2 SQIVND (reference sequence). CDR3 sequence (DNA): TGTGCCACGTCAGGGTACACTGGGGAGCAGTACTTC. Amino acids: CATSGYTGEQYF. The entire variable domain, with the rest obtained from reference TRBV19 and TRBJ2-7, is as follows: DGGITQSPKYLFRKEGQNVTLSCEQNLNHDAMYWYRQDPGQGLRLIYYSQIVNDFQKGDIAEGYSVSREKKESFPLTVTSAQKNPTAFYLCATSGYTGEQYFGPGTRLTVT.

This sequence joins TRBV30 and TRBJ2-3; D may be TRBD2 (6 bases). Per the germline V gene, CDR1 is GTSNPN and CDR2 is SVGIG (reference sequence). V was trimmed by 4 bases and J by 2 bases, leaving 16 bases between them. This CDR3 contains 15 residues. In nucleotides, the CDR3 is TGTGCCTGGACTGCCGGGGGTGGACCCACAGATACGCAGTATTTT. Its translation is CAWTAGGGPTDTQYF.

V and J are TRBV25-1 and TRBJ2-7, with unresolved D. The CDR3 runs 12 residues. Trimming shortened V by 4 bases and J by 3 bases, and 7 bases separated the two germline ends. Germline values: CDR1 MGHDK, CDR2 SYGVNS. The CDR3 reads CASSVSSYEQYF. The CDR3 DNA reads as TGTGCCAGCAGTGTTTCTAGCTACGAGCAGTACTTC.

This sequence joins TRBV28 and TRBJ1-2; 10 bases line up with TRBD1. The V gene end was trimmed by 6 bases and the J gene end by 4 bases; junction bases not matched to a gene: 8. The CDR3 extends over 15 amino acids. The V gene's germline CDR1 is MDHEN and CDR2 SYDVKM. The CDR3 loop reads CASRKDRGRLYGYTF. The CDR3 DNA is TGTGCCAGCAGAAAAGACAGGGGGCGACTCTATGGCTACACCTTC.

This clone was recorded only once. The chain combines TRBV6-5 with TRBJ1-2; TRBD1 matches at 10 bases. The V gene end was trimmed by 5 bases and the J gene end by 8 bases; junction bases not matched to a gene: 8. The CDR3 extends over 14 amino acids. The germline CDR1 and CDR2 sequences are MNHEY and SVGAGI. Here the CDR3 reads CASSRMDRGNGYTF. The CDR3 coding sequence is TGTGCCAGCAGTCGGATGGACAGGGGGAACGGCTACACCTTC.

V gene TRBV4-2 combines with J gene TRBJ2-7, with 11 bases matching TRBD2. With V trimmed by 2 bases and J by 4 bases, 4 bases remained unmatched. The germline gives CDR1 LGHNA, CDR2 YNFKEQ. The CDR3 length is 15 residues. Here the CDR3 reads CASSQTSGSEYEQYF. The CDR3 bases are TGTGCCAGCAGCCAAACTAGCGGGAGTGAGTACGAGCAGTACTTC.

V gene TRBV28 combines with J gene TRBJ2-7; maybe TRBD2 (5 bases). The CDR3 sequence is 14 residues long. V shed 7 bases and J shed 0 bases, with 13 bases lying between them. Germline CDR1 reads MDHEN; CDR2 reads SYDVKM. Written as DNA, the CDR3 is TGTGCCAGCATCGAGCGGAGTCACTCCTACGAGCAGTACTTC. As protein: CASIERSHSYEQYF.

This clone was seen more than once but under ten times. V usage is TRBV7-2 and J usage is TRBJ2-7; D perhaps matches TRBD2 (6 bases). The V end was cut by 7 bases, the J end by 5 bases, with 18 bases between. This CDR3 has 14 residues. CDR1 SGHTA and CDR2 FQGNSA come from the germline V gene. The CDR3: CASTPPYGGNEQYF. The CDR3 nucleotides are TGTGCCAGCACCCCCCCGTACGGCGGGAACGAGCAGTACTTC.

The V and J genes are TRBV18 and TRBJ2-5, with D uncertain. This CDR3 is built from 13 residues. V was cut by 8 bases and J by 1 base, with 11 bases left in between. CDR1 and CDR2 from the germline V gene are KGHSH and LQKENI. CDR3 sequence: CASTTYLQETQYF. CDR3 bases: TGTGCCAGCACTACATACCTCCAAGAGACCCAGTACTTC.

The chain employs TRBV7-9 and TRBJ1-5, with 8 bases aligning to TRBD1. The junction had 15 bases not matched to a gene; V was cut back by 5 bases and J by 6 bases. Germline values: CDR1 SEHNR, CDR2 FQNEAQ (reference sequence). This CDR3 has 17 amino acids. CDR3 residues: CASSMTDSQGAGQPQHF. The CDR3 nucleotides are TGTGCCAGCAGCATGACCGACTCCCAGGGGGCAGGTCAGCCCCAGCATTTT. Full variable domain (remainder filled in from reference TRBV7-9 and TRBJ1-5): DTGVSQNPRHKITKRGQNVTFRCDPISEHNRLYWYRQTLGQGPEFLTYFQNEAQLEKSRLLSDRFSAERPKGSFSTLEIQRTEQGDSAMYLCASSMTDSQGAGQPQHFGDGTRLSIL.

The chain employs TRBV28 and TRBJ2-7, with 11 bases identical to TRBD2. This CDR3 comprises 15 residues. With V trimmed by 5 bases and J by 5 bases, 8 bases remained unmatched. Germline lookup yields CDR1 MDHEN and CDR2 SYDVKM. CDR3 sequence (DNA): TGTGCCAGCAGTCGGCCCCCGGGACTAGCGGACGAGCAGTACTTC. Protein product: CASSRPPGLADEQYF. Looking up the rest from reference TRBV28 and TRBJ2-7 gives the full variable domain: DVKVTQSSRYLVKRTGEKVFLECVQDMDHENMFWYRQDPGLGLRLIYFSYDVKMKEKGDIPEGYSVSREKKERFSLILESASTNQTSMYLCASSRPPGLADEQYFGPGTRLTVT.

This clone showed up many times. The rearrangement links TRBV6-5 to TRBJ2-2; D is possibly TRBD2 (5 bases). The V gene lost 7 bases and the J gene lost 7 bases, with 19 bases spanning the gap. This CDR3 region has 15 residues. Germline loops: CDR1 MNHEY, CDR2 SVGAGI. CDR3 sequence (DNA): TGTGCCAGCACCTTGGACTTTAGGAAGGGCGGGGAGCTGTTTTTT. Translating it yields CASTLDFRKGGELFF.

The rearrangement uses TRBV7-6 and TRBJ2-5, with 12 bases identical to TRBD2. The CDR3 totals 15 residues. Germline CDR1 is SGHVS and CDR2 is FNYEAQ. V dropped 5 bases and J dropped 5; count of bases not matched to a gene: 6. The CDR3 coding sequence is TGTGCCAGCAGCCTACTAGCGGGGGGACCTGAGACCCAGTACTTC. It encodes CASSLLAGGPETQYF.

V and J are TRBV7-3 and TRBJ2-2; possible D gene TRBD2, 5 bases. This CDR3 is built from 15 residues. The germline gives CDR1 SGHTA, CDR2 FQGTGA. V lost 1 base and J lost 5, with 11 bases in between. In DNA form, the CDR3 reads TGTGCCAGCAGCTTAAGCGGAGGAATGACCGGGGAGCTGTTTTTT. It yields the protein CASSLSGGMTGELFF.

The chain uses TRBV28 and TRBJ1-3, with 7 bases lining up with TRBD1. The trim removed 6 bases at V and 11 bases at J, leaving 7 bases unmatched. CDR3 length: 12 residues. CDR1 and CDR2 (germline): MDHEN, SYDVKM. The CDR3 loop reads CASRQGLLPIYF. For the CDR3, the DNA is TGTGCCAGCAGACAGGGGCTCTTACCCATATATTTT. The full variable domain, its missing parts supplied by reference TRBV28 and TRBJ1-3, is DVKVTQSSRYLVKRTGEKVFLECVQDMDHENMFWYRQDPGLGLRLIYFSYDVKMKEKGDIPEGYSVSREKKERFSLILESASTNQTSMYLCASRQGLLPIYFGEGSWLTVV.

The chain uses TRBV9 and TRBJ1-2; D remains unclear. Germline CDR1 SGDLS, CDR2 YYNGEE. V gave up 0 bases and J gave up 5 bases, with 11 bases separating them. The CDR3 is made up of 14 amino acids. CDR3 bases: TGTGCCAGCAGCGTAGCCGGGTTTGGGTATGGCTACACCTTC. Encoded protein: CASSVAGFGYGYTF.

The chain recombines TRBV1 with TRBJ2-1; TRBD2, as called in the table, went unchecked against the DNA. TRBV1 is a pseudogene locus. The CDR3 loop spans 15 amino acids. The CDR3 spells CTSSRTSRSYNEQFF. The CDR3 DNA is TGCACCAGCAGCCGGACTAGCCGCTCCTACAATGAGCAGTTCTTC.